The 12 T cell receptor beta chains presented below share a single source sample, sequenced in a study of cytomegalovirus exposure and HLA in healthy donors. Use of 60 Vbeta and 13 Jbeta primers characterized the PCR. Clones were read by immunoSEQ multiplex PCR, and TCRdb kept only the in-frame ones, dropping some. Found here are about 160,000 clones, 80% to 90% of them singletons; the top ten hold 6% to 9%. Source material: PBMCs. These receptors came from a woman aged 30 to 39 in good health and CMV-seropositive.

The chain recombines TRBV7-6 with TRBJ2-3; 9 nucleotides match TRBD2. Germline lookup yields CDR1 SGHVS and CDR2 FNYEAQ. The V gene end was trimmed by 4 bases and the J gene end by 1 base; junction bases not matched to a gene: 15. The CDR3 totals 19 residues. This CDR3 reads CASSSQGGGAPLGTDTQYF. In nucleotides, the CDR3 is TGTGCCAGCAGCTCCCAGGGCGGGGGGGCCCCTCTAGGCACAGATACGCAGTATTTT.

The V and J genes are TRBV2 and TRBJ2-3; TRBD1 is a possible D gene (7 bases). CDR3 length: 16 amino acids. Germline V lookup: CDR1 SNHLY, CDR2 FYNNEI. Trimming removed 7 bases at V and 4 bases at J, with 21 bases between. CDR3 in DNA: TGTGCCAGCATTAACCGGGGCAGGGGGGAGCCAGATACGCAGTATTTT. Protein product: CASINRGRGEPDTQYF.

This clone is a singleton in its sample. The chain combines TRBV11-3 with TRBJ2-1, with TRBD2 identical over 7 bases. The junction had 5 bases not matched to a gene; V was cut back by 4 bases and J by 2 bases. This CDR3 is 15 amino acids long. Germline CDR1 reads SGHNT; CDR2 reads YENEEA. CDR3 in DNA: TGTGCCAGCAGCTCCAGCGGGGCTCCCTACAATGAGCAGTTCTTC. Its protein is CASSSSGAPYNEQFF.

In DNA form, the CDR3 reads TGTGCCAGCAGCTATAAACCGGGAGCTGAAGCTTTCTTT. This codes for CASSYKPGAEAFF. The V and J genes are TRBV5-4 and TRBJ1-1; D is undetermined. This CDR3 comprises 13 residues. From germline, CDR1 is SGHNT and CDR2 YYREEE (reference sequence). V lost 3 bases, J lost 6 bases, and 12 bases lay in between.

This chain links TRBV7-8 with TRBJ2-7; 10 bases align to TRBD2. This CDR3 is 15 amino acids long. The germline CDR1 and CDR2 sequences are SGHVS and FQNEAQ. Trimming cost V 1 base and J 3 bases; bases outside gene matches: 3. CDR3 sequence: CASSLELAGVYEQYF. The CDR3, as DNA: TGTGCCAGCAGCTTAGAGCTAGCGGGGGTCTACGAGCAGTACTTC.

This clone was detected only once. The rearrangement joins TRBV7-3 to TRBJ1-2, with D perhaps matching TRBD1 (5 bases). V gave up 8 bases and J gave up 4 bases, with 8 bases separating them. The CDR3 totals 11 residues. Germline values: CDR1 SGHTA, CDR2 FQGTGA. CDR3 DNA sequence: TGTGCCAGCGCACAGGTCTATGGCTACACCTTC. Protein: CASAQVYGYTF.

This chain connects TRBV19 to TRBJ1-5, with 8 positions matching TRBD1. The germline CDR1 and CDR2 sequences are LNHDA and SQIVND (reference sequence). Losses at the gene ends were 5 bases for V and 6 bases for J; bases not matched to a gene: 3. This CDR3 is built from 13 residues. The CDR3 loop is CASSPDRVQPQHF. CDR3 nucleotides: TGTGCCAGTAGTCCGGACAGGGTTCAGCCCCAGCATTTT. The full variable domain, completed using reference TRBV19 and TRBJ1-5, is DGGITQSPKYLFRKEGQNVTLSCEQNLNHDAMYWYRQDPGQGLRLIYYSQIVNDFQKGDIAEGYSVSREKKESFPLTVTSAQKNPTAFYLCASSPDRVQPQHFGDGTRLSIL.

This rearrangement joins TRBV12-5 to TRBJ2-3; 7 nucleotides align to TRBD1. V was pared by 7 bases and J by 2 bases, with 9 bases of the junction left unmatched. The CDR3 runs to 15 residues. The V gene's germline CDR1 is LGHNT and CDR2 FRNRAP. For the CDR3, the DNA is TGTGCTAGTGCCCCCGGACAGGTCCCCACAGATACGCAGTATTTT. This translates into CASAPGQVPTDTQYF.

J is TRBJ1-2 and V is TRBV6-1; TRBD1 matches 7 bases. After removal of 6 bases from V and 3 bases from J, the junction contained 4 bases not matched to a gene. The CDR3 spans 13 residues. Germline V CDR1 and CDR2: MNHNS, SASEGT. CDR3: CASRTTGYYGYTF. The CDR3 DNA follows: TGTGCCAGCAGAACGACAGGGTACTATGGCTACACCTTC.

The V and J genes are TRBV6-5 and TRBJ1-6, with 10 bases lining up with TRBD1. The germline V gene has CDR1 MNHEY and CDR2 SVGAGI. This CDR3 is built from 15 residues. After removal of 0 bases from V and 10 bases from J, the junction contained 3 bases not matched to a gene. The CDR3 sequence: CASSYSGTGASPLHF. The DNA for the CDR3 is TGTGCCAGCAGTTACTCGGGGACAGGGGCCTCACCCCTCCACTTT.

This chain's CDR3 is CASSPLAGGWSYEQYF. DNA for the CDR3: TGTGCCAGCAGCCCGCTAGCGGGGGGGTGGTCCTACGAGCAGTACTTC. The chain is built from TRBV7-2 and TRBJ2-7, with 12 bases fitting TRBD2. This CDR3 comprises 16 residues. Trimming removed 5 bases from V and 1 base from J; junction bases left unmatched: 6. The germline CDR1 and CDR2 sequences are SGHTA and FQGNSA.

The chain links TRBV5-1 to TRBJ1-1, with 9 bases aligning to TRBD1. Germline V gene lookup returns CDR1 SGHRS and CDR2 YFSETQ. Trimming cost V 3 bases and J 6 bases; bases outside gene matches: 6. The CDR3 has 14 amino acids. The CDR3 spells CASSSTGGLAEAFF. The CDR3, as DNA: TGCGCCAGCAGCTCAACAGGGGGCTTGGCTGAAGCTTTCTTT.